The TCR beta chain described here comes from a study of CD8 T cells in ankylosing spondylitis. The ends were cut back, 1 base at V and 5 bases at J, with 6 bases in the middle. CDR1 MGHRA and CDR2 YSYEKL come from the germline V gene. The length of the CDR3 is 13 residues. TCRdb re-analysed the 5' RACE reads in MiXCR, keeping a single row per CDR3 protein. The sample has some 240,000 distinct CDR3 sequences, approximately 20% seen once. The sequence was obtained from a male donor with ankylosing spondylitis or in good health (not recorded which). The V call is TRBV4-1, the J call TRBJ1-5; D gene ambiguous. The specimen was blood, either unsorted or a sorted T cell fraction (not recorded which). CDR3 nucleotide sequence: TGCGCCAGCAGCCAAGTTCGTGATCAGCCCCAGCATTTT. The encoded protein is CASSQVRDQPQHF.